The sequence of this TCR beta chain was determined in a study of blood T cell repertoires in COVID-19. Background on the study: From the United States, Italy and Spain came samples of acute and convalescent COVID-19.

This clone was observed once. Living in 24 US areas, the participants were between 18 and 89 years of age. Authors' data handling: Estimation of nucleated cell counts relied on the amplification of reference gene primers. The protocol was immunoSEQ multiplex PCR, while the TCRdb copy is restricted to in-frame clones and leaves out a portion. For V, J and clone size, that table is used; D and trimming come from the DNA. This sample has 250,000 to 300,000 clones, with approximately 91% found just once. Germline CDR1 and CDR2: MNHEY and SMNVEV (reference sequence). Deletions cut 5 bases from V and 2 bases from J, with 10 bases between. The CDR3 is 13 amino acids.

This chain joins TRBV27 and TRBJ2-7; maybe TRBD1 (5 bases). The TCR comes from a human donor in a cohort exposed to, infected with or recovered from COVID-19 (not recorded which). The donor label of this sample is uncertain. Sequencing input: PBMCs or T cells enriched from blood (not recorded which). This chain's CDR3 is CASSLTGAYEQYF. Here the CDR3 DNA reads TGTGCCAGCAGTCTAACAGGAGCCTACGAGCAGTACTTC.